The source of this T cell receptor (beta chain) is a study of long-term antiretroviral therapy in people with HIV. Study-level information: It was about a decade after the earliest samples that the 2015 immediate-ART recommendation appeared.

The immunoSEQ assay was v3.0, run at survey level. Sequencing was intended to reach about 35,000-50,000 T-cell genomes per sample. Measured with immunoSEQ multiplex PCR; TCRdb has only the in-frame clones, and not every one. The sample records tens of thousands of clones, roughly 88% being singletons. In regard to this clone: Its antigen is not identified.

Overall study findings and caveats: The repertoire was dominated at all time points by clones expanded before ART. Following ART, diversity rose but still fell short of transplant donor controls.

CDR3 length equals 15 residues. Per germline, CDR1 MDHEN and CDR2 SYDVKM. The V end lost 2 bases, the J end lost 1 base, and 9 bases lay between the germline ends. The clonotype originates from a man between 18 and 29 years old with HIV. The V and J genes are TRBV28 and TRBJ1-3, with no clear D. Sequenced material: unsorted PBMCs, taken 0.1 years before starting antiretroviral therapy. Here the CDR3 reads CASSLTTESGNTIYF. The CDR3 coding sequence is TGTGCCAGCAGTTTAACGACGGAATCTGGAAACACCATATATTTT.